The 30 T cell receptor beta chains given below trace back to one sample, sequenced in a study of CD8 T cells in ankylosing spondylitis. Findings of the study overall: The study identified a TCR beta motif of under ten highly homologous variants that appeared characteristic of ankylosing spondylitis blood.

No cognate antigen is known for these TCRs. TCRdb itself ran the 5' RACE reads through MiXCR, one entry per CDR3 protein. Among 300,000 to 400,000 distinct CDR3 sequences listed, more than 20% were seen once. The sequencing input was blood, either unsorted or a sorted T cell fraction (not recorded which). The receptors derive from a male donor with ankylosing spondylitis.

This rearrangement joins TRBV9 to TRBJ2-1; TRBD1 aligns across 7 bases. Germline trimming cut 3 bases from V and 3 bases from J; bases unmatched to any gene: 6. Germline-derived CDR1 and CDR2 are SGDLS and YYNGEE. The CDR3 has 15 residues. CDR3 sequence: CASSGTTGSYNEQFF. CDR3 sequence (DNA): TGTGCCAGCAGCGGTACGACAGGGAGCTACAATGAGCAGTTCTTC.

The chain has TRBV7-9 and TRBJ2-7, with 8 positions matching TRBD2. Trimming at V came to 3 bases and at J to 4 bases, leaving 8 bases not matched to a gene. CDR1 is SEHNR, CDR2 FQNEAQ, per germline (reference sequence). This CDR3 is built from 15 residues. The CDR3 reads CASSFPGTSGYEQYF. The CDR3 nucleotides are TGTGCCAGCAGCTTCCCAGGGACTAGTGGGTACGAGCAGTACTTC.

In this sample, this clonotype turned up a few times. The chain couples TRBV7-9 to TRBJ2-3; 10 nucleotides agree with TRBD2. The length of the CDR3 is 17 residues. In germline, CDR1 is SEHNR, CDR2 FQNEAQ (reference sequence). The junction had 11 bases not matched to a gene; V was cut back by 7 bases and J by 1 base. The CDR3, as DNA: TGTGCCAGCATCCATATGGGGCTAGCGGGAGGCACAGATACGCAGTATTTT. Translating it yields CASIHMGLAGGTDTQYF. Full variable domain (rest looked up from reference TRBV7-9 and TRBJ2-3): DTGVSQNPRHKITKRGQNVTFRCDPISEHNRLYWYRQTLGQGPEFLTYFQNEAQLEKSRLLSDRFSAERPKGSFSTLEIQRTEQGDSAMYLCASIHMGLAGGTDTQYFGPGTRLTVL.

This chain's CDR3 is CASSTGDGANYGYTF. Written as DNA, the CDR3 is TGCGCCAGCAGCACGGGGGACGGGGCGAACTATGGCTACACCTTC. This chain joins TRBV5-1 and TRBJ1-2; perhaps TRBD1 as D (5 bases). Germline assignment: CDR1 SGHRS and CDR2 YFSETQ. The CDR3 totals 15 residues. The V and J ends lost 4 bases and 2 bases respectively, with 15 bases between them.

This clonotype has a count of ten or more. This chain links TRBV3-1 with TRBJ2-5, with D tentatively TRBD1 (6 bases). V was cut by 2 bases and J by 4 bases, with 11 bases left in between. In germline, CDR1 is LGHDT, CDR2 YNNKEL (reference sequence). The CDR3 extends over 14 amino acids. This chain's CDR3 is CASSQPGQLETQYF. The DNA for the CDR3 is TGTGCCAGCAGCCAACCGGGACAATTAGAGACCCAGTACTTC.

The CDR3 sequence: CASSLGGTTQYF. The CDR3 region has the DNA TGTGCCAGCAGCTTAGGCGGGACTACCCAGTATTTT. The chain recombines TRBV7-8 with TRBJ2-3, with TRBD2 matching over 7 bases. Per the germline V gene, CDR1 is SGHVS and CDR2 is FQNEAQ. The junction had 4 bases not matched to a gene; V was cut back by 1 base and J by 12 bases. This CDR3 spans 12 amino acids.

Note on this clonotype: Germline is not matched at one junction end, which may reflect a read error. The gene calls are TRBV20-1 and TRBJ1-1, with a tentative D call TRBD1 (5 bases). Germline V lookup: CDR1 DFQATT, CDR2 SNEGSKA (reference sequence). The length of the CDR3 is 11 residues. The CDR3 bases are TGCAGTGCTGAGACAGCCCCATGGTCTCCCTTT. It specifies CSAETAPWSPF.

The gene calls are TRBV9 and TRBJ2-7; D remains ambiguous. The V end was cut by 0 bases, the J end by 6 bases, with 16 bases between. This CDR3 is built from 15 residues. Germline V gives CDR1 SGDLS, CDR2 YYNGEE. The CDR3 sequence: CASSVDTFLDSEQYF. In DNA, the CDR3 is TGTGCCAGCAGCGTAGATACATTTCTTGACTCCGAGCAGTACTTC.

The V gene is TRBV20-1, the J gene TRBJ2-5; TRBD2 is a possible D gene (5 bases). The CDR3 is made up of 12 amino acids. V was pared by 6 bases and J by 4 bases, with 12 bases between. CDR1 is DFQATT and CDR2 is SNEGSKA in the germline V gene (reference sequence). This CDR3 is CSATASGETQYF. In DNA, the CDR3 is TGCAGTGCCACGGCCAGCGGAGAGACCCAGTACTTC.

This chain connects TRBV3-1 to TRBJ2-1; 9 nucleotides align to TRBD2. The J segment lost 12 bases and the V segment lost 0 bases, leaving 9 bases of the junction unmatched. Germline lookup yields CDR1 LGHDT and CDR2 YNNKEL (reference sequence). This CDR3 spans 15 amino acids. The CDR3 DNA sequence: TGTGCCAGCAGCCAAGATGTTGTAGCGGGAGTTTCGCAGTTCTTC. Its protein is CASSQDVVAGVSQFF.

The V gene is TRBV4-3, the J gene TRBJ1-2; TRBD1 is a possible D gene (5 bases). Germline V gives CDR1 LGHNA, CDR2 YSLEER. The ends were cut back, 0 bases at V and 8 bases at J, with 16 bases in the middle. The CDR3 has 15 residues. The CDR3 protein is CASSQDPKVWGGYTF. The CDR3 DNA is TGCGCCAGCAGCCAAGATCCGAAGGTCTGGGGGGGCTACACCTTC.

In this sample, this clonotype turned up a few times. The J gene is TRBJ1-1, the V gene TRBV29-1; TRBD1 matches at 7 bases. The CDR3 spans 13 residues. Per the germline V gene, CDR1 is SQVTM and CDR2 is ANQGSEA. The CDR3 sequence: CSGGQSMNTEAFF. The CDR3 region has the DNA TGCAGTGGGGGACAGTCCATGAACACTGAAGCTTTCTTT.

The chain uses TRBV3-1 and TRBJ2-5; D call uncertain. V was shortened by 3 bases and J by 4 bases, with 6 bases between the two germline ends. This CDR3 comprises 12 residues. Germline V gives CDR1 LGHDT, CDR2 YNNKEL (reference sequence). CDR3 residues: CASSHGPETQYF. DNA of the CDR3: TGTGCCAGCAGCCATGGTCCAGAGACCCAGTACTTC.

The chain employs TRBV5-6 and TRBJ1-5, with TRBD1 identical over 9 bases. Germline assignment: CDR1 SGHDT and CDR2 YYEEEE. V was pared by 3 bases and J by 4 bases, with 8 bases of the junction left unmatched. CDR3 length: 16 amino acids. The CDR3 sequence is CASSSDRGSENQPQHF. The CDR3 nucleotides are TGTGCCAGCAGCTCTGACAGGGGGTCGGAAAATCAGCCCCAGCATTTT. Based on the CDR3 plus reference TRBV5-6 and TRBJ1-5, the full variable domain is DAGVTQSPTHLIKTRGQQVTLRCSPKSGHDTVSWYQQALGQGPQFIFQYYEEEERQRGNFPDRFSGHQFPNYSSELNVNALLLGDSALYLCASSSDRGSENQPQHFGDGTRLSIL.

This rearrangement joins TRBV11-3 to TRBJ2-7, with D unresolved. CDR3 length equals 14 residues. The germline V gene has CDR1 SGHNT and CDR2 YENEEA. With 7 bases removed from V and 0 bases from J, the gap between germline ends came to 13 bases. In nucleotides, the CDR3 is TGTGCCAGCAAAACAGACCGGACCTCCTACGAGCAGTACTTC. This gives the protein CASKTDRTSYEQYF.

The rearrangement links TRBV9 to TRBJ2-3; 9 nucleotides align to TRBD2. The CDR3 length is 16 residues. CDR1 and CDR2 (germline): SGDLS, YYNGEE. The junction had 8 bases not matched to a gene; V was cut back by 0 bases and J by 6 bases. The CDR3 DNA follows: TGTGCCAGCAGCGTAGAGGCGGGAGGGCCGCCGGATACGCAGTATTTT. It specifies CASSVEAGGPPDTQYF. Full variable domain (outside the CDR3, taken from reference TRBV9 and TRBJ2-3): DSGVTQTPKHLITATGQRVTLRCSPRSGDLSVYWYQQSLDQGLQFLIQYYNGEERAKGNILERFSAQQFPDLHSELNLSSLELGDSALYFCASSVEAGGPPDTQYFGPGTRLTVL.

The chain employs TRBV7-8 and TRBJ2-5, with no clear D. In germline, CDR1 is SGHVS, CDR2 FQNEAQ. The CDR3 is 16 amino acids. The V end lost 1 base, the J end lost 2 bases, and 14 bases lay between the germline ends. The CDR3 spells CASSLVGSQLQETQYF. The DNA of the CDR3 is TGTGCCAGCAGCTTAGTCGGTAGCCAGCTACAAGAGACCCAGTACTTC. Supplemented by reference TRBV7-8 and TRBJ2-5, the full variable domain reads GAGVSQSPRYKVAKRGQDVALRCDPISGHVSLFWYQQALGQGPEFLTYFQNEAQLDKSGLPSDRFFAERPEGSVSTLKIQRTQQEDSAVYLCASSLVGSQLQETQYFGPGTRLLVL.

This clonotype has more than one count but fewer than ten. This rearrangement joins TRBV14 to TRBJ2-7, with 7 bases that match TRBD2. V shed 1 base and J 0 bases; nucleotides not matched to a gene: 3. The CDR3 extends over 15 amino acids. From germline, CDR1 is SGHDN and CDR2 FVKESK. The CDR3 sequence is CASSQAGGSSYEQYF. The CDR3 DNA reads as TGTGCCAGCAGCCAAGCTGGCGGGAGCTCCTACGAGCAGTACTTC.

This clonotype came up many times. This chain links TRBV12-3 or TRBV12-4 with TRBJ2-7; TRBD2 matches at 8 bases. CDR3 length: 15 residues. J was trimmed by 4 bases and V by 2 bases; bases with no gene match: 7. The CDR3 region has the DNA TGTGCCAGCAGTTTAAGGCCAGCGGGGGCTTACGAGCAGTACTTC. Protein sequence: CASSLRPAGAYEQYF.

This clonotype was recorded a few times. This rearrangement joins TRBV18 to TRBJ2-7; no definite D call. The CDR3 contains 14 residues. Trimming left V 2 bases short and J 5 bases short, with 13 bases between. Germline-derived CDR1 and CDR2 are KGHSH and LQKENI. For the CDR3, the DNA is TGTGCCAGCTCACCAAGACGGGCTCAGGACGAGCAGTACTTC. Translation: CASSPRRAQDEQYF.

The table lists this clonotype with many counts. The chain recombines TRBV20-1 with TRBJ2-5, with 11 bases identical to TRBD2. V trimming: 0 bases; J trimming: 0 bases; junction bases outside the gene matches: 6. CDR1 and CDR2 (germline): DFQATT, SNEGSKA (reference sequence). The length of the CDR3 is 17 residues. The DNA of the CDR3 is TGCAGTGCTAGAGATACTAGCGGGGGATCGTACCAAGAGACCCAGTACTTC. Translated, it gives CSARDTSGGSYQETQYF.

The CDR3 DNA reads as TGTGCCAGCAGCCCCCGGAGGGGCGGGAGTTCAGATACGCAGTATTTT. It codes for CASSPRRGGSSDTQYF. The chain has TRBV7-3 and TRBJ2-3, with TRBD2 matching 7 bases. Per the germline V gene, CDR1 is SGHTA and CDR2 is FQGTGA. This CDR3 contains 16 residues. V shed 5 bases and J 4 bases; nucleotides not matched to a gene: 12.

The rearrangement links TRBV15 to TRBJ1-4; tentative D call: TRBD1 (6 bases). The CDR3 covers 19 residues. The germline gives CDR1 LNHNV, CDR2 YYDKDF (reference sequence). V dropped 3 bases and J dropped 0 bases, with 20 bases sitting between them. Here the CDR3 DNA reads TGTGCCACCAGCAGCCGGGGGGGCAGGGCCGGAGCAACTAATGAAAAACTGTTTTTT. This gives the protein CATSSRGGRAGATNEKLFF.

The chain couples TRBV20-1 to TRBJ2-7, with 10 bases fitting TRBD1. The length of the CDR3 is 13 residues. Losses at the gene ends were 6 bases for V and 5 bases for J; bases not matched to a gene: 7. Germline V lookup: CDR1 DFQATT, CDR2 SNEGSKA (reference sequence). The CDR3 here is CSAPGQGTHEQYF. CDR3 nucleotides: TGCAGTGCACCGGGACAGGGGACCCACGAGCAGTACTTC.

This clonotype has just a few counts. The chain recombines TRBV20-1 with TRBJ2-1; tentative D call: TRBD2 (5 bases). Per germline, CDR1 DFQATT and CDR2 SNEGSKA (reference sequence). CDR3 length: 12 amino acids. With 4 bases removed from V and 10 bases from J, the gap between germline ends came to 14 bases. The CDR3: CSAIPADFEQFF. CDR3 coding DNA: TGCAGTGCTATCCCAGCGGACTTCGAGCAGTTCTTC.

The sample holds a few counts of this clonotype. The V gene is TRBV7-9, the J gene TRBJ2-5; D call uncertain. Trimming stripped 1 base from V and 2 bases from J, with 8 bases between. This CDR3 is 14 amino acids long. Germline CDR1 SEHNR, CDR2 FQNEAQ (reference sequence). CDR3 region: CASSLGHKQETQYF. The CDR3 DNA sequence: TGTGCCAGCAGCTTAGGCCACAAACAAGAGACCCAGTACTTC.

This clonotype appeared many times. The rearrangement joins TRBV28 to TRBJ1-6; possibly TRBD1 for D (5 bases). Germline V lookup: CDR1 MDHEN, CDR2 SYDVKM. The CDR3 runs to 14 residues. V lost 7 bases, J lost 11 bases, and 18 bases lay in between. CDR3 amino acids: CASTYRLGVPPLHF. For the CDR3, the DNA is TGTGCCAGCACCTACAGGTTGGGAGTGCCACCCCTCCACTTT.

This clonotype has just a few counts. The chain is built from TRBV29-1 and TRBJ1-2; D is perhaps TRBD1 (5 bases). The CDR3 is 12 amino acids. CDR1 and CDR2 (germline): SQVTM, ANQGSEA. The ends were cut back, 6 bases at V and 4 bases at J, with 12 bases in the middle. The CDR3 spells CSVAQGIYGYTF. The CDR3, as DNA: TGCAGCGTCGCGCAGGGCATCTATGGCTACACCTTC.

This clonotype was seen ten or more times. The V call is TRBV29-1, the J call TRBJ2-1; D is unresolved. The ends were cut back, 5 bases at V and 3 bases at J, with 14 bases in the middle. The CDR3 runs to 14 residues. The germline V gene encodes CDR1 SQVTM and CDR2 ANQGSEA. The CDR3 sequence: CSVLSRSHYNEQFF. The CDR3 DNA sequence: TGCAGCGTTTTGTCACGCTCTCACTACAATGAGCAGTTCTTC.

This clonotype was seen a handful of times. The chain carries TRBV2 and TRBJ1-2; possible D gene TRBD1, 5 bases. This CDR3 contains 13 residues. Germline V CDR1 and CDR2: SNHLY, FYNNEI. The germline V and J ends were trimmed by 7 bases and 6 bases, with 15 bases remaining between them. DNA of the CDR3: TGTGCCAGCATATATTGGGACGGAGATGGCTACACCTTC. This translates into CASIYWDGDGYTF.